These 9 T cell receptor beta chains came from one sample sequenced in a study of read filtering for tumor transcriptome and immune sequencing. The library was built from about 400 ng RNA with molecular barcoded adaptors for alpha/delta and beta/gamma chains. MiXCR was run by TCRdb on the reads, yielding one entry per CDR3 protein. The repertoire consists of approximately 50,000 distinct CDR3 sequences, with roughly 20% occurring once and the leading ten covering roughly a sixth. Sequenced: a population of CD138-negative cells sorted from bone marrow. The source of these receptors is a donor aged 40 or over with multiple myeloma.

This clonotype was counted many times. The chain's CDR3 is CASSPQGDNQPQHF. The CDR3 nucleotides read TGTGCCAGCTCACCGCAGGGGGACAATCAGCCCCAGCATTTT. The chain recombines TRBV18 with TRBJ1-5, with 7 bases matching TRBD1. V lost 3 bases, J lost 3 bases, and 2 bases stayed unmatched. The germline V gene has CDR1 KGHSH and CDR2 LQKENI. The CDR3 has 14 residues.

Worth noting for this clonotype: This CDR3 is missing its conserved last phenylalanine or tryptophan, likely due to a read error. The chain joins TRBV10-2 to TRBJ2-3; D remains unclear. Germline lookup yields CDR1 WSHSY and CDR2 SAAADI. Trimming stripped 5 bases from V and 0 bases from J, with 9 bases between. The CDR3 sequence is 14 residues long. CDR3 amino acids: CASSKTVSTDTQYS. CDR3 coding DNA: TGCGCCAGCAGTAAGACTGTTAGCACAGATACGCAGTATTCT.

There are many counts of this clonotype. The rearrangement links TRBV30 to TRBJ1-1; D call uncertain. From germline, CDR1 is GTSNPN and CDR2 SVGIG (reference sequence). This CDR3 is built from 15 residues. V lost 1 base to trimming and J lost 1 base, with 13 bases between them. The CDR3 DNA sequence: TGTGCCTGGAGTGCAATCAGGTTTACGAACACTGAAGCTTTCTTT. Translation: CAWSAIRFTNTEAFF. Variable domain in full (rest from reference TRBV30 and TRBJ1-1): SQTIHQWPATLVQPVGSPLSLECTVEGTSNPNLYWYRQAAGRGLQLLFYSVGIGQISSEVPQNLSASRPQDRQFILSSKKLLLSDSGFYLCAWSAIRFTNTEAFFGQGTRLTVV.

This clonotype has a count of ten or more. The chain joins TRBV12-3 or TRBV12-4 to TRBJ2-2; no reliable D call. This CDR3 has 14 residues. Trimming took off 1 base at V and 4 bases at J, with 7 bases between the two ends. The DNA of the CDR3 is TGTGCCAGCAGTTTAGGGCACACCACCGGGGAGCTGTTTTTT. Translating it yields CASSLGHTTGELFF.

Remarks on this clonotype: This probably arose from a read error, given a far larger clone one base away. In this CDR3 the conserved last residue, phenylalanine or tryptophan, is missing, so a read error is likely. The J gene is TRBJ2-1, the V gene TRBV6-6; no definite D call. The CDR3 contains 15 residues. Germline V gene data show CDR1 as MNHNY and CDR2 as SVGAGI (reference sequence). The V gene lost 7 bases and the J gene lost 0 bases, with 13 bases spanning the gap. CDR3: CASNQGISSYNEQFL. The CDR3 nucleotides are TGTGCCAGCAACCAAGGGATCAGCTCCTACAATGAGCAGTTCCTC.

This clonotype was observed at least ten times. The genes are TRBV13 and TRBJ2-3, with 15 bases matching TRBD2. This CDR3 has 17 amino acids. CDR1 is PRHDT and CDR2 is FYEKMQ in the germline V gene (reference sequence). V lost 4 bases to trimming and J lost 3 bases; unmatched junction nucleotides: 5. In DNA, the CDR3 is TGTGCCAGCAGCTCGGGGACTAGCGGGAGGATAACAGATACGCAGTATTTT. Translation gives CASSSGTSGRITDTQYF.

This clonotype was seen repeatedly, ten times or more. The chain carries TRBV10-3 and TRBJ2-6; 7 nucleotides match TRBD1. Germline values: CDR1 ENHRY, CDR2 SYGVKD. This CDR3 spans 14 amino acids. V lost 3 bases, J lost 10 bases, and 6 bases stayed unmatched. The CDR3 DNA reads as TGTGCCATCAGTGATTCCGGGACAGTGAACGTCCTGACTTTC. Amino acids: CAISDSGTVNVLTF.

This clonotype showed up many times. The CDR3 is CSAPQGFEEEETQYF. CDR3 in DNA: TGCAGTGCTCCACAGGGGTTTGAGGAAGAAGAGACCCAGTACTTC. This chain connects TRBV20-1 to TRBJ2-5, with 7 bases that match TRBD1. J was trimmed by 3 bases and V by 5 bases; bases with no gene match: 12. The length of the CDR3 is 15 residues. Germline assignment: CDR1 DFQATT and CDR2 SNEGSKA (reference sequence).

In this sample, this clonotype is medium-sized. The gene calls are TRBV11-2 and TRBJ2-1; no firm D call. The ends were cut back, 2 bases at V and 7 bases at J, with 6 bases in the middle. CDR1 and CDR2 (germline): SGHAT, FQNNGV. The CDR3 loop spans 12 amino acids. This CDR3 is CASSLQVNEQFF. CDR3 DNA sequence: TGTGCCAGCAGCTTACAAGTGAATGAGCAGTTCTTC.